A single sample is the source of the 29 T cell receptor beta chains below, sequenced in a study of response to subunit inactivated influenza vaccine listed by TCRdb under 2018. Library preparation used RT-PCR. Sequencing used an Illumina HiSeq 2500. TCRdb cleaned the public reads at Q25 with fastp, built clones with MiXCR and kept in-frame beta chains. Rows are unified per CDR3 protein, each entry keeping the most common DNA and genes. The sample table records approximately 530,000 distinct CDR3 sequences; approximately 13% of these occur just once. Around 13% of the sample rests with the top ten. The sample's time point label is to be understood as: around 45 days after influenza vaccine administration. Sequences were derived from PBMCs from blood, sampled about 40 days after vaccination. The source of these receptors is a man over 45 who received an inactivated influenza vaccine. Donor details come from another sample of the same person, matched by shared clones.

The chain is built from TRBV12-3 or TRBV12-4 and TRBJ2-5; 8 positions match TRBD1. The CDR3 has 14 amino acids. V shed 4 bases and J 5 bases; nucleotides not matched to a gene: 6. The CDR3 here is CASSSRGQWETQYF. The CDR3, as DNA: TGTGCCAGCAGTTCCAGGGGGCAGTGGGAGACCCAGTACTTC.

The rearrangement links TRBV5-6 to TRBJ1-5; tentatively, D is TRBD1 (6 bases). Per the germline V gene, CDR1 is SGHDT and CDR2 is YYEEEE. V was cut by 4 bases and J by 3 bases, with 11 bases left in between. This CDR3 comprises 14 residues. CDR3 nucleotide sequence: TGTGCCAGCAGCGAAGGGGGGTCCAATCAGCCCCAGCATTTT. It translates to CASSEGGSNQPQHF.

This clonotype appeared a few times. This chain links TRBV2 with TRBJ2-1; no reliable D call. Germline V gene sequence: CDR1 SNHLY, CDR2 FYNNEI. This CDR3 spans 13 amino acids. Trimming stripped 4 bases from V and 5 bases from J, with 9 bases between. The CDR3 loop reads CASSVYIDNEQFF. CDR3 in DNA: TGTGCCAGCAGTGTGTACATTGACAATGAGCAGTTCTTC.

This clonotype was detected many times. This rearrangement joins TRBV7-2 to TRBJ2-7; TRBD1 agrees at 8 bases. Germline V gene data show CDR1 as SGHTA and CDR2 as FQGNSA. The length of the CDR3 is 16 residues. The V and J ends lost 0 bases and 2 bases, in that order; junction bases with no gene match: 6. The CDR3: CASSLARGTGTYEQYF. DNA for the CDR3: TGTGCCAGCAGCTTAGCGAGGGGGACAGGAACCTACGAGCAGTACTTC.

The chain links TRBV5-6 to TRBJ1-4; D ambiguous. CDR3 length equals 17 residues. V was cut by 4 bases and J by 3 bases, with 19 bases left in between. Germline V gene data show CDR1 as SGHDT and CDR2 as YYEEEE. The CDR3 region is CASSQDDALRPNEKLFF. CDR3 sequence (DNA): TGTGCCAGCAGCCAGGACGACGCGTTGAGGCCTAATGAAAAACTGTTTTTT.

This clonotype was seen more than once but under ten times. The chain is built from TRBV2 and TRBJ2-2, with TRBD1 matching over 9 bases. The germline V gene encodes CDR1 SNHLY and CDR2 FYNNEI. V lost 9 bases, J lost 5 bases, and 7 bases stayed unmatched. This CDR3 comprises 14 residues. CDR3 nucleotides: TGTGCCAGTACCGGGACAGGGACGACCGGGGAGCTGTTTTTT. This translates into CASTGTGTTGELFF. Full variable domain (outside the CDR3, taken from reference TRBV2 and TRBJ2-2): EPEVTQTPSHQVTQMGQEVILRCVPISNHLYFYWYRQILGQKVEFLVSFYNNEISEKSEIFDDQFSVERPDGSNFTLKIRSTKLEDSAMYFCASTGTGTTGELFFGEGSRLTVL.

This clonotype was detected a few times. The CDR3 nucleotides read TGCGCCAGCAGCTTGGGGCCCCCGCTAGCAAGAGACTACGAGCAGTACTTC. Translated: CASSLGPPLARDYEQYF. The chain employs TRBV5-1 and TRBJ2-7, with a weak D call TRBD2 (5 bases). Germline V CDR1 and CDR2: SGHRS, YFSETQ. With 0 bases removed from V and 3 bases from J, the gap between germline ends came to 19 bases. This CDR3 comprises 17 residues.

The rearrangement links TRBV7-6 to TRBJ2-5; 8 bases line up with TRBD1. This CDR3 has 15 amino acids. J lost 1 base, V lost 6 bases, and 7 bases had no gene match. Germline V gives CDR1 SGHVS, CDR2 FNYEAQ. For the CDR3, the DNA is TGTGCCAGCAGAGCCCGGACAGGGATCCAAGAGACCCAGTACTTC. It encodes CASRARTGIQETQYF.

CDR3 protein: CASSQAGVPQETQYF. CDR3 nucleotides: TGCGCCAGCAGCCAAGCGGGAGTTCCCCAAGAGACCCAGTACTTC. This chain connects TRBV4-3 to TRBJ2-5; TRBD2 is a possible D gene (6 bases). In germline, CDR1 is LGHNA, CDR2 YSLEER. CDR3 size: 15 residues. Between the trimmed V and J ends, which lost 1 base and 1 base, there was a span of 10 bases.

V and J are TRBV27 and TRBJ1-2; D is perhaps TRBD1 (5 bases). The CDR3 runs 15 residues. From germline, CDR1 is MNHEY and CDR2 SMNVEV (reference sequence). With 5 bases removed from V and 3 bases from J, the gap between germline ends came to 16 bases. In DNA form, the CDR3 reads TGTGCCAGCAGTCCCAGTGGGGGGGTCTACTATGGCTACACCTTC. Protein product: CASSPSGGVYYGYTF.

This clonotype was seen a few times. This chain connects TRBV28 to TRBJ1-2; 8 bases align to TRBD1. Trimming removed 6 bases from V and 6 bases from J; junction bases left unmatched: 6. The CDR3 consists of 13 residues. Germline CDR1 is MDHEN and CDR2 is SYDVKM. CDR3 bases: TGTGCCAGCAGCGACAGGGGACTTAATGGCTACACCTTC. This codes for CASSDRGLNGYTF.

This clonotype was counted at least ten times. The chain couples TRBV12-3 or TRBV12-4 to TRBJ2-7; D is undetermined. The CDR3 has 14 residues. The V gene lost 6 bases and the J gene lost 2 bases, with 14 bases spanning the gap. The CDR3 region is CASSPNVVTYEQYF. The CDR3 DNA reads TGTGCCAGCAGCCCGAACGTCGTCACCTACGAGCAGTACTTC.

In this sample, this clonotype turned up many times. CDR3 amino acids: CASSVGTGGEQYF. The CDR3 region has the DNA TGTGCCAGCAGCGTAGGGACAGGGGGCGAGCAGTACTTC. The chain has TRBV9 and TRBJ2-7; TRBD1 matches 10 bases. The V segment lost 0 bases and the J segment 6 bases; nucleotides outside the gene matches: 0. The CDR3 sequence is 13 residues long. The V gene's germline CDR1 is SGDLS and CDR2 YYNGEE.

This clonotype was observed a few times. The chain has TRBV9 and TRBJ1-4; the D gene is possibly TRBD1 (5 bases). Trimming removed 4 bases from V and 6 bases from J, with 16 bases in between. Germline V CDR1 and CDR2: SGDLS, YYNGEE. The CDR3 is 15 residues long. As DNA, the CDR3 is TGTGCCAGCAGCACCGGAGACAGTTTGGATGAAAAACTGTTTTTT. Protein sequence: CASSTGDSLDEKLFF.

The chain carries TRBV20-1 and TRBJ2-3; TRBD1 aligns across 8 bases. CDR1 DFQATT and CDR2 SNEGSKA come from the germline V gene (reference sequence). This CDR3 comprises 14 residues. V lost 3 bases, J lost 5 bases, and 7 bases stayed unmatched. CDR3 residues: CSARTGEGGDTQYF. The CDR3 DNA reads as TGCAGTGCTAGGACAGGGGAAGGAGGAGATACGCAGTATTTT.

This clonotype was counted between two and nine times. This rearrangement joins TRBV5-1 to TRBJ2-1; 13 nucleotides agree with TRBD2. With V trimmed by 4 bases and J by 8 bases, 6 bases remained unmatched. The CDR3 runs to 15 residues. Germline V gives CDR1 SGHRS, CDR2 YFSETQ. The CDR3 is CASSGGTSGKHEQFF. In DNA form, the CDR3 reads TGCGCCAGCAGCGGAGGGACTAGCGGGAAGCATGAGCAGTTCTTC.

The CDR3 DNA sequence: TGTGCCAGCCGCCCCGAGGGTCTGTTGGGTTCAGATACGCAGTATTTT. It is translated as CASRPEGLLGSDTQYF. The rearrangement links TRBV7-2 to TRBJ2-3; maybe TRBD2 (5 bases). Trimming took 8 bases from V and 4 from J, leaving 22 bases between them. The length of the CDR3 is 16 residues. Germline V gene sequence: CDR1 SGHTA, CDR2 FQGNSA.

This clonotype was picked up a small number of times. The chain recombines TRBV20-1 with TRBJ2-2, with D perhaps being TRBD1 or TRBD2 (6 bases each). The V end was cut by 2 bases, the J end by 4 bases, with 20 bases between. In germline, CDR1 is DFQATT, CDR2 SNEGSKA (reference sequence). The CDR3 is 17 residues long. Here the CDR3 DNA reads TGCAGTGCTAGACTCTTGACCGGAGGGGGTGGCACCGGGGAGCTGTTTTTT. Translating gives CSARLLTGGGGTGELFF.

This clonotype was seen only a few times. The conserved final phenylalanine or tryptophan is absent from the CDR3, which likely points to a read error. It is unclear where the CDR3 begins or ends on the DNA, so no DNA is shown, and the CDR3 is as TCRdb lists it. The rearrangement links TRBV11-2 to TRBJ2-1; TRBD2 is the table's D call, not checked against the DNA. Germline CDR1 SGHAT, CDR2 FQNNGV. The CDR3 sequence runs 13 residues, both termini included. CDR3 loop: CASSFTRRGPSTG.

The chain links TRBV11-2 to TRBJ2-2; 8 nucleotides match TRBD1. The V and J ends lost 1 base and 5 bases, in that order; junction bases with no gene match: 9. This CDR3 contains 17 residues. Germline V gene sequence: CDR1 SGHAT, CDR2 FQNNGV. Here the CDR3 DNA reads TGTGCCAGCAGCTTAGTCCCCAGGGGGCTAGCAACCGGGGAGCTGTTTTTT. Translated: CASSLVPRGLATGELFF.

The chain links TRBV28 to TRBJ2-7; 12 nucleotides match TRBD2. V shed 2 bases, J shed 6 bases, and the junction held 8 bases outside the gene matches. Germline assignment: CDR1 MDHEN and CDR2 SYDVKM. CDR3 length: 16 residues. The CDR3 nucleotides are TGTGCCAGCAGTTTACCGAGACTAGCGGGAGTCTCCGAGCAGTACTTC. It specifies CASSLPRLAGVSEQYF.

This chain links TRBV5-1 with TRBJ1-6; D is possibly TRBD1 (5 bases). Trimming removed 0 bases from V and 9 bases from J, with 13 bases in between. Germline CDR1 reads SGHRS; CDR2 reads YFSETQ. CDR3 size: 15 residues. The CDR3 sequence is CASSLVGRESSPLHF. CDR3 bases: TGCGCCAGCAGCTTGGTAGGCAGGGAGAGTTCACCCCTCCACTTT.

This clonotype occurred a few times. The V gene is TRBV6-1, the J gene TRBJ2-3; TRBD2 matches at 12 bases. CDR1 MNHNS and CDR2 SASEGT come from the germline V gene. V shed 6 bases and J 4 bases; nucleotides not matched to a gene: 5. This CDR3 has 15 residues. CDR3 sequence: CASRRLAGVADTQYF. CDR3 nucleotides: TGTGCCAGCAGGCGACTAGCGGGAGTGGCAGATACGCAGTATTTT.

This clonotype was observed a few times. This chain connects TRBV29-1 to TRBJ1-4, with D uncertain. The CDR3 is made up of 11 amino acids. From germline, CDR1 is SQVTM and CDR2 ANQGSEA. The V gene lost 4 bases and the J gene lost 8 bases, with 8 bases spanning the gap. CDR3 protein: CSVASEEKLFF. CDR3 DNA sequence: TGCAGCGTTGCTAGTGAAGAAAAACTGTTTTTT.

CDR3 loop: CSARWPGDIRYNEQFF. CDR3 in DNA: TGCAGTGCTAGGTGGCCGGGGGACATAAGATACAATGAGCAGTTCTTC. This chain uses TRBV20-1 with TRBJ2-1; the D gene could be TRBD1 or TRBD2 (6 bases each). V lost 3 bases to trimming and J lost 4 bases, with 19 bases between them. This CDR3 has 16 amino acids. Germline V gene lookup returns CDR1 DFQATT and CDR2 SNEGSKA (reference sequence).

V gene TRBV12-3 or TRBV12-4 combines with J gene TRBJ2-1; 8 bases are a match to TRBD2. V trimming: 7 bases; J trimming: 6 bases; junction bases outside the gene matches: 8. This CDR3 contains 14 residues. Here the CDR3 DNA reads TGTGCCAGCACCCCGGGACTAGGGACCAATGAGCAGTTCTTC. Translated: CASTPGLGTNEQFF.

This clonotype came up a few times. The genes are TRBV6-2 or TRBV6-3 and TRBJ2-1; 9 bases line up with TRBD1. J lost 7 bases, V lost 5 bases, and 15 bases had no gene match. CDR3 length: 17 amino acids. Germline V gene sequence: CDR1 MNHEY, CDR2 SVGEGT. This CDR3 reads CASSLILAGTGRNEQFF. CDR3 DNA sequence: TGTGCCAGCAGTCTCATCCTAGCAGGGACAGGGAGGAATGAGCAGTTCTTC.

This clonotype showed up many times. This sequence joins TRBV12-3 or TRBV12-4 and TRBJ2-2; possible D gene TRBD2, 5 bases. This CDR3 contains 12 residues. Trimming removed 5 bases at V and 5 bases at J, with 6 bases between. CDR3 protein: CASSPGTGELFF. In DNA, the CDR3 is TGTGCCAGCAGTCCGGGGACCGGGGAGCTGTTTTTT.

This clonotype was counted between two and nine times. This chain uses TRBV11-2 with TRBJ2-5, with D possibly TRBD2 on 6 matching bases. Trimming stripped 6 bases from V and 3 bases from J, with 17 bases between. The CDR3 has 15 residues. CDR1 is SGHAT, CDR2 FQNNGV, per germline. The CDR3 is CASRRGTASKETQYF. The CDR3 DNA sequence: TGTGCCAGCAGGAGAGGGACTGCATCTAAAGAGACCCAGTACTTC.